One sample yielded the 16 T cell receptor beta chains listed below, sequenced in a study of CD8+ T cells in alopecia areata. The authors extracted RNA and reverse transcribed it into cDNA as the sequencing template. TCRdb's table, derived via immunoSEQ multiplex PCR, lists solely in-frame clones and lacks some. The sample contains 150,000 or so clones, roughly 66% of which appear only once. Specimen: CD8+ T cells sorted from blood, collected at week 0. These receptors were collected from a human donor with alopecia areata.

In this sample, this clone turned up many times. The V and J genes are TRBV5-6 and TRBJ1-1; D possibly corresponds to TRBD1 (5 bases). The CDR3 has 14 residues. Germline V gene sequence: CDR1 SGHDT, CDR2 YYEEEE. Deletions cut 3 bases from V and 4 bases from J, with 13 bases between. CDR3 bases: TGTGCCAGCAGCTGGGGGACCGGGAGCACTGAAGCTTTCTTT. Its translation: CASSWGTGSTEAFF. The whole variable domain, remainder taken from reference TRBV5-6 and TRBJ1-1, is DAGVTQSPTHLIKTRGQQVTLRCSPKSGHDTVSWYQQALGQGPQFIFQYYEEEERQRGNFPDRFSGHQFPNYSSELNVNALLLGDSALYLCASSWGTGSTEAFFGQGTRLTVV.

The rearrangement uses TRBV30 and TRBJ2-1; 10 bases are a match to TRBD2. Germline-derived CDR1 and CDR2 are GTSNPN and SVGIG (reference sequence). CDR3 size: 14 residues. V was pared by 3 bases and J by 7 bases, with 6 bases of the junction left unmatched. In DNA, the CDR3 is TGTGCCTGGAGCACAGCGGGGGGGCGGAATGAGCAGTTCTTC. Translating it yields CAWSTAGGRNEQFF.

The rearrangement joins TRBV20-1 to TRBJ2-3, with no clear D. The germline V and J ends were trimmed by 1 base and 5 bases, with 4 bases remaining between them. CDR1 and CDR2 from the germline V gene are DFQATT and SNEGSKA (reference sequence). CDR3 length: 11 amino acids. This CDR3 is CSARVGDTQYF. Here the CDR3 DNA reads TGCAGTGCTAGAGTCGGAGATACGCAGTATTTT.

This clone has a handful of counts. This chain connects TRBV7-9 to TRBJ2-1, with D perhaps matching TRBD1 (6 bases). This CDR3 spans 14 amino acids. V gave up 7 bases and J gave up 4 bases, with 14 bases separating them. Germline V gene data show CDR1 as SEHNR and CDR2 as FQNEAQ (reference sequence). The CDR3 loop is CASILGHPYNEQFF. The CDR3, as DNA: TGTGCCAGCATACTGGGACACCCTTACAATGAGCAGTTCTTC. The complete variable domain, with remaining parts taken from reference TRBV7-9 and TRBJ2-1, reads DTGVSQNPRHKITKRGQNVTFRCDPISEHNRLYWYRQTLGQGPEFLTYFQNEAQLEKSRLLSDRFSAERPKGSFSTLEIQRTEQGDSAMYLCASILGHPYNEQFFGPGTRLTVL.

CDR3 bases: TGCGCCAGTAAGGGACTAGCGGGATACAATGAGCAGTTCTTC. It encodes CASKGLAGYNEQFF. V is TRBV4-1 and J is TRBJ2-1, with 13 bases that match TRBD2. Germline assignment: CDR1 MGHRA and CDR2 YSYEKL. The CDR3 spans 14 residues. V dropped 9 bases and J dropped 4; count of bases not matched to a gene: 3.

This clone was picked up a small number of times. J is TRBJ1-1 and V is TRBV11-2, with D maybe TRBD1 (6 bases). This CDR3 spans 15 amino acids. V was pared by 5 bases and J by 5 bases, with 18 bases between. From germline, CDR1 is SGHAT and CDR2 FQNNGV. DNA of the CDR3: TGTGCCAGCAGCAGGGGGGGACCGGGAGGTACTGAAGCTTTCTTT. This encodes CASSRGGPGGTEAFF.

V is TRBV7-9 and J is TRBJ1-2; no definite D call. The CDR3 totals 15 residues. Germline loops: CDR1 SEHNR, CDR2 FQNEAQ (reference sequence). Trimming took 1 base from V and 4 from J, leaving 13 bases between them. The CDR3 spells CASSLGEDTTYGYTF. CDR3 nucleotide sequence: TGTGCCAGCAGCTTAGGAGAAGACACAACCTATGGCTACACCTTC.

This clone was detected only once. This chain joins TRBV4-1 and TRBJ2-1; 8 positions match TRBD1. This CDR3 spans 15 amino acids. V was clipped by 6 bases and J by 8 bases; unmatched bases: 12. CDR1 and CDR2 from the germline V gene are MGHRA and YSYEKL. The CDR3 sequence is CASRAGTGPLDEQFF. CDR3 nucleotide sequence: TGCGCCAGCAGAGCCGGGACAGGCCCTCTGGATGAGCAGTTCTTC.

As concerns this clone: Other DNA variants within this sample encode the same CDR3. This chain links TRBV15 with TRBJ2-1; the match to TRBD2 covers 9 bases. The germline V gene has CDR1 LNHNV and CDR2 YYDKDF (reference sequence). The CDR3 sequence is 14 residues long. With 5 bases clipped from V and 9 bases from J, the junction kept 8 bases outside the gene matches. CDR3 region: CATSGSGGFGEQFF. The DNA of the CDR3 is TGTGCCACCAGCGGGAGCGGGGGGTTTGGTGAGCAGTTCTTC.

The chain uses TRBV29-1 and TRBJ2-1; D is ambiguous. The germline V and J ends were trimmed by 4 bases and 5 bases, with 6 bases remaining between them. Germline V gene sequence: CDR1 SQVTM, CDR2 ANQGSEA. The CDR3 has 11 amino acids. The CDR3 here is CSVGRDNEQFF. CDR3 nucleotide sequence: TGCAGCGTTGGCCGAGACAATGAGCAGTTCTTC.

The chain uses TRBV6-5 and TRBJ2-5, with 7 bases lining up with TRBD1. J was trimmed by 1 base and V by 4 bases; bases with no gene match: 9. The CDR3 is 16 amino acids. The V gene's germline CDR1 is MNHEY and CDR2 SVGAGI. The CDR3 here is CASSSPPGTAQETQYF. The CDR3 DNA sequence: TGTGCCAGCAGTTCCCCGCCTGGGACAGCCCAAGAGACCCAGTACTTC.

The chain combines TRBV7-2 with TRBJ2-1, with D uncertain. The CDR3 is 11 amino acids. Germline CDR1 SGHTA, CDR2 FQGNSA. V was clipped by 10 bases and J by 4 bases, with 8 bases between them. The CDR3 protein is CATLKYNEQFF. The CDR3 DNA sequence: TGTGCCACCTTAAAGTACAATGAGCAGTTCTTC.

The V and J genes are TRBV30 and TRBJ2-2, with TRBD1 as a possible D gene (5 bases). The V and J ends lost 1 base and 4 bases respectively, with 16 bases between them. The CDR3 consists of 16 residues. Germline V gene lookup returns CDR1 GTSNPN and CDR2 SVGIG (reference sequence). The CDR3 region is CAWSALPETVTGELFF. CDR3 sequence (DNA): TGTGCCTGGAGTGCTCTCCCGGAGACAGTCACCGGGGAGCTGTTTTTT.

This clone was detected only once. V usage is TRBV11-2 and J usage is TRBJ2-5; TRBD1 agrees at 11 bases. The V and J ends lost 3 bases and 4 bases, in that order; junction bases with no gene match: 4. Germline V gene data show CDR1 as SGHAT and CDR2 as FQNNGV. The CDR3 is made up of 15 amino acids. The CDR3 DNA reads as TGTGCCAGCAGCTTCGGACAGGGGGCGACAGAGACCCAGTACTTC. As protein: CASSFGQGATETQYF.

The J gene is TRBJ2-7, the V gene TRBV13; TRBD1 matches at 7 bases. V was clipped by 4 bases and J by 3 bases; unmatched bases: 12. Germline V gives CDR1 PRHDT, CDR2 FYEKMQ (reference sequence). CDR3 size: 16 residues. CDR3 residues: CASSSRGTARSYEQYF. The CDR3, as DNA: TGTGCCAGCAGCTCCAGAGGGACAGCGAGAAGCTACGAGCAGTACTTC.

J is TRBJ2-1 and V is TRBV28; no definite D call. Germline CDR1 MDHEN, CDR2 SYDVKM. Trimming shortened V by 5 bases and J by 3 bases, and 11 bases separated the two germline ends. There are 14 residues in the CDR3. CDR3 amino acids: CASSPGRNYNEQFF. The CDR3 region has the DNA TGTGCCAGCAGTCCAGGACGGAACTACAATGAGCAGTTCTTC.